Below are 32 T cell receptor beta chains sequenced from a single sample in a study of blood T cell repertoires in COVID-19. Sequencing was performed with immunoSEQ multiplex PCR; in TCRdb, only in-frame clones are kept and a portion is missing. The sample includes approximately 200,000 clones, 65% to 85% of them seen just once. The specimen was peripheral blood. Source of these receptors: a woman aged 55 to 70 with acute or convalescent COVID-19.

CDR3 nucleotides: TGTGCCAGCGGAGACTACCAAGAGACCCAGTACTTC. This translates into CASGDYQETQYF. The J gene is TRBJ2-5, the V gene TRBV2; the D is unclear. The CDR3 has 12 residues. Trimming took 8 bases from V and 0 from J, leaving 7 bases between them. Germline V gives CDR1 SNHLY, CDR2 FYNNEI.

The CDR3 here is CASSRQGRVKEPQHF. The CDR3 nucleotides read TGTGCCAGCAGTCGACAGGGGCGGGTTAAAGAGCCCCAGCATTTT. The chain employs TRBV2 and TRBJ1-5; 8 bases are a match to TRBD1. The CDR3 loop spans 15 amino acids. The germline V gene has CDR1 SNHLY and CDR2 FYNNEI. The V segment lost 5 bases and the J segment 8 bases; nucleotides outside the gene matches: 11.

V usage is TRBV6-5 and J usage is TRBJ2-1, with 9 nucleotides matching TRBD1. V shed 6 bases, J shed 4 bases, and the junction held 1 base outside the gene matches. Germline V gene sequence: CDR1 MNHEY, CDR2 SVGAGI. The CDR3 length is 13 residues. The CDR3 DNA reads TGTGCCAGCAGGGGGACAGGGTACAATGAGCAGTTCTTC. Its protein is CASRGTGYNEQFF.

The J gene is TRBJ1-2, the V gene TRBV6-1, with D perhaps matching TRBD1 (5 bases). The CDR3 loop spans 15 amino acids. Trimming stripped 3 bases from V and 4 bases from J, with 15 bases between. The germline gives CDR1 MNHNS, CDR2 SASEGT. As DNA, the CDR3 is TGTGCCAGCAGTGAGGTGGGACTGCCCGGCTATGGCTACACCTTC. This translates into CASSEVGLPGYGYTF.

The chain couples TRBV21-1 to TRBJ1-6. TRBV21-1 is recorded as a pseudogene. CDR3 size: 18 residues. The CDR3 protein is CASSPKSNGVDFWSPLHF. DNA of the CDR3: TGTGCCAGCAGCCCGAAAAGTAACGGCGTTGACTTCTGGTCACCCCTCCACTTT.

This clone was observed a single time. This chain joins TRBV5-5 and TRBJ2-1; the match to TRBD2 covers 7 bases. Germline V gene data show CDR1 as SGHKS and CDR2 as YYEKEE (reference sequence). V was pared by 1 base and J by 6 bases, with 10 bases of the junction left unmatched. The CDR3 spans 16 residues. The DNA for the CDR3 is TGTGCCAGCAGCTTGATCGTTAGCGGGTTTTCCAATGAGCAGTTCTTC. Amino acid sequence: CASSLIVSGFSNEQFF.

This clone was observed a few times. Other DNA sequences of this sample code for an identical CDR3. This rearrangement joins TRBV30 to TRBJ1-1, with no clear D. Germline lookup yields CDR1 GTSNPN and CDR2 SVGIG (reference sequence). Deletions cut 3 bases from V and 3 bases from J, with 8 bases between. The CDR3 is 12 amino acids. The DNA of the CDR3 is TGTGCCTGGAGAGGAGGAGACACTGAAGCTTTCTTT. Its protein product is CAWRGGDTEAFF.

V is TRBV6-5 and J is TRBJ2-1, with D unclear. The CDR3 has 13 residues. The ends were cut back, 10 bases at V and 5 bases at J, with 15 bases in the middle. In germline, CDR1 is MNHEY, CDR2 SVGAGI. The CDR3 region has the DNA TGTGCCACTAACTCCCCCGGAGACAATGAGCAGTTCTTC. Encoded protein: CATNSPGDNEQFF.

DNA for the CDR3: TGTGCCAGCAGCCCGAGAGTGAACACTGAAGCTTTCTTT. Its protein product is CASSPRVNTEAFF. J is TRBJ1-1 and V is TRBV3-1 (or the pseudogene TRBV3-2); D is uncertain. Looked up from germline, CDR1 is LGHDT and CDR2 is YNNKEL (reference sequence). The CDR3 is 13 amino acids. Deletions cut 4 bases from V and 0 bases from J, with 6 bases between.

The rearrangement uses TRBV5-1 and TRBJ2-3, with 7 bases lining up with TRBD1. Germline V gives CDR1 SGHRS, CDR2 YFSETQ. There are 14 residues in the CDR3. V shed 2 bases, J shed 5 bases, and the junction held 5 bases outside the gene matches. The CDR3 protein is CASSFGQAEDTQYF. For the CDR3, the DNA is TGCGCCAGCAGCTTCGGACAGGCGGAAGATACGCAGTATTTT.

The V and J genes are TRBV6-5 and TRBJ2-7; D remains ambiguous. The CDR3 spans 16 residues. Trimming left V 0 bases short and J 0 bases short, with 12 bases between. Germline assignment: CDR1 MNHEY and CDR2 SVGAGI. Here the CDR3 DNA reads TGTGCCAGCAGTTACTCAAAAACCGAGAGCTCCTACGAGCAGTACTTC. Its protein is CASSYSKTESSYEQYF.

V and J are TRBV3-1 (or the pseudogene TRBV3-2) and TRBJ2-3, with TRBD2 as a possible D gene (7 bases). The CDR3 runs to 19 residues. From germline, CDR1 is LGHDT and CDR2 YNNKEL (reference sequence). Trimming removed 2 bases from V and 0 bases from J, with 21 bases in between. The DNA of the CDR3 is TGTGCCAGCAGCCAACAAAAGGCCCACAGGGAGGGAAGCACAGATACGCAGTATTTT. Protein sequence: CASSQQKAHREGSTDTQYF.

The chain has TRBV5-4 and TRBJ1-1; 9 bases line up with TRBD1. Germline-derived CDR1 and CDR2 are SGHNT and YYREEE (reference sequence). With 0 bases clipped from V and 4 bases from J, the junction kept 4 bases outside the gene matches. The CDR3 consists of 15 residues. As DNA, the CDR3 is TGTGCCAGCAGCTTGGTTGTGACAGGGGGCACTGAAGCTTTCTTT. The encoded protein is CASSLVVTGGTEAFF.

The table lists this clone with a count of one. The chain uses TRBV7-9 and TRBJ1-1, with 9 positions matching TRBD1. Germline V gives CDR1 SEHNR, CDR2 FQNEAQ (reference sequence). The CDR3 is 18 residues long. V shed 6 bases and J 0 bases; nucleotides not matched to a gene: 14. DNA for the CDR3: TGTGCCAGCAGACAACTCCAGGGACAGGGACAAATGAACACTGAAGCTTTCTTT. Translating it yields CASRQLQGQGQMNTEAFF.

This chain uses TRBV4-1 with TRBJ2-1; tentative D call: TRBD2 (5 bases). This CDR3 has 14 amino acids. Germline CDR1 reads MGHRA; CDR2 reads YSYEKL. V lost 0 bases to trimming and J lost 7 bases, with 10 bases between them. DNA for the CDR3: TGCGCCAGCAGCCAAGATGGACGAGGGAATGAGCAGTTCTTC. This translates into CASSQDGRGNEQFF.

The rearrangement uses TRBV10-3 and TRBJ1-1, with D uncertain. The V end lost 6 bases, the J end lost 0 bases, and 8 bases lay between the germline ends. The CDR3 extends over 13 amino acids. CDR1 is ENHRY and CDR2 is SYGVKD in the germline V gene. The CDR3 bases are TGTGCCATCAGGGCAGACATGAACACTGAAGCTTTCTTT. Its translation: CAIRADMNTEAFF.

The chain is built from TRBV4-1 and TRBJ1-4; D gene uncertain. Germline V gives CDR1 MGHRA, CDR2 YSYEKL. This CDR3 region has 15 residues. Between the trimmed V and J ends, which lost 4 bases and 8 bases, there was a span of 17 bases. This CDR3 reads CASSPTTDRGEKLFF. The CDR3 DNA reads TGCGCCAGCAGCCCAACAACCGACCGAGGAGAAAAACTGTTTTTT.

The count of this clone is one. The chain carries TRBV5-1 and TRBJ1-1; D not certain. Looked up from germline, CDR1 is SGHRS and CDR2 is YFSETQ. The CDR3 sequence is 14 residues long. V was pared by 4 bases and J by 1 base, with 11 bases between. CDR3 residues: CASSLSTTNTEAFF. CDR3 coding DNA: TGCGCCAGCAGCCTGTCCACAACGAACACTGAAGCTTTCTTT.

The CDR3 DNA sequence: TGTGCCAGCAGCAGAGACTATCCAGATACGCAGTATTTT. Translated: CASSRDYPDTQYF. This chain joins TRBV6-5 and TRBJ2-3, with a tentative D call TRBD2 (5 bases). The CDR3 has 13 residues. In germline, CDR1 is MNHEY, CDR2 SVGAGI. Trimming took 6 bases from V and 4 from J, leaving 11 bases between them.

The gene calls are TRBV9 and TRBJ1-2, with D unresolved. Germline-derived CDR1 and CDR2 are SGDLS and YYNGEE. V lost 3 bases to trimming and J lost 4 bases, with 10 bases between them. CDR3 size: 13 residues. For the CDR3, the DNA is TGTGCCAGCAGCGCGAACGAGGGCTATGGCTACACCTTC. Protein sequence: CASSANEGYGYTF.

This rearrangement joins TRBV5-1 to TRBJ2-7, with TRBD1 identical over 8 bases. Germline CDR1 SGHRS, CDR2 YFSETQ. J was trimmed by 2 bases and V by 0 bases; bases with no gene match: 7. The CDR3 extends over 16 amino acids. CDR3 amino acids: CASSLGADRGAYEQYF. The CDR3 DNA sequence: TGCGCCAGCAGCTTGGGGGCCGACAGGGGCGCCTACGAGCAGTACTTC. Full variable domain (outside the CDR3, taken from reference TRBV5-1 and TRBJ2-7): KAGVTQTPRYLIKTRGQQVTLSCSPISGHRSVSWYQQTPGQGLQFLFEYFSETQRNKGNFPGRFSGRQFSNSRSEMNVSTLELGDSALYLCASSLGADRGAYEQYFGPGTRLTVT.

The J gene is TRBJ2-1, the V gene TRBV7-6; 7 bases are shared with TRBD1. J was trimmed by 0 bases and V by 1 base; bases with no gene match: 18. This CDR3 has 21 residues. Germline-derived CDR1 and CDR2 are SGHVS and FNYEAQ. In DNA form, the CDR3 reads TGTGCCAGCAGCTTAGGCTGGGAGACAGGGAAAGGGACCCTCTCCTACAATGAGCAGTTCTTC. Translating it yields CASSLGWETGKGTLSYNEQFF.

The DNA of the CDR3 is TGCGCCAGCAGCTCCGCAGGGATCACAGATACGCAGTATTTT. Amino acid sequence: CASSSAGITDTQYF. This chain joins TRBV5-1 and TRBJ2-3, with D possibly being TRBD1 (5 bases). The CDR3 totals 14 residues. Trimming removed 3 bases from V and 2 bases from J, with 10 bases in between. CDR1 is SGHRS, CDR2 YFSETQ, per germline. The whole variable domain, filled in from reference TRBV5-1 and TRBJ2-3, reads KAGVTQTPRYLIKTRGQQVTLSCSPISGHRSVSWYQQTPGQGLQFLFEYFSETQRNKGNFPGRFSGRQFSNSRSEMNVSTLELGDSALYLCASSSAGITDTQYFGPGTRLTVL.

This rearrangement joins TRBV6-5 to TRBJ1-3, with 7 nucleotides matching TRBD1. Germline V lookup: CDR1 MNHEY, CDR2 SVGAGI. The CDR3 spans 14 residues. V was pared by 5 bases and J by 4 bases, with 5 bases of the junction left unmatched. This CDR3 is CASSTTGEGNTIYF. CDR3 coding DNA: TGTGCCAGCAGTACAACAGGGGAAGGAAACACCATATATTTT.

In its sample, this clone was seen once. The chain combines TRBV2 with TRBJ1-1, with 9 bases matching TRBD1. V was clipped by 5 bases and J by 4 bases; unmatched bases: 5. Germline V gene lookup returns CDR1 SNHLY and CDR2 FYNNEI. CDR3 size: 14 residues. CDR3 region: CASSTQGAGTEAFF. The DNA of the CDR3 is TGTGCCAGCAGTACACAGGGGGCCGGCACTGAAGCTTTCTTT. Full variable domain (outside the CDR3, taken from reference TRBV2 and TRBJ1-1): EPEVTQTPSHQVTQMGQEVILRCVPISNHLYFYWYRQILGQKVEFLVSFYNNEISEKSEIFDDQFSVERPDGSNFTLKIRSTKLEDSAMYFCASSTQGAGTEAFFGQGTRLTVV.

V and J are TRBV6-5 and TRBJ2-6, with a tentative D call TRBD2 (5 bases). V was pared by 6 bases and J by 0 bases, with 9 bases between. CDR1 and CDR2 (germline): MNHEY, SVGAGI. The CDR3 extends over 15 amino acids. The CDR3 sequence: CASSRGGSGANVLTF. The CDR3 DNA follows: TGTGCCAGCAGCCGGGGTGGCTCTGGGGCCAACGTCCTGACTTTC.

The chain recombines TRBV4-2 with TRBJ1-2; 7 bases agree with TRBD1. V lost 1 base, J lost 6 bases, and 11 bases stayed unmatched. The CDR3 is 16 amino acids. Germline V gives CDR1 LGHNA, CDR2 YNFKEQ. The CDR3 reads CASSQGKTQGFNGYTF. DNA for the CDR3: TGTGCCAGCAGCCAAGGGAAAACACAGGGGTTTAATGGCTACACCTTC.

The rearrangement links TRBV18 to TRBJ2-5; perhaps TRBD2 as D (6 bases). Germline values: CDR1 KGHSH, CDR2 LQKENI. This CDR3 has 12 residues. V lost 3 bases and J 4 bases, leaving 6 bases between the germline ends. The CDR3 protein is CASSPGGETQYF. For the CDR3, the DNA is TGTGCCAGCTCACCGGGGGGAGAGACCCAGTACTTC.

J is TRBJ1-2 and V is TRBV2; possibly TRBD1 for D (5 bases). Trimming removed 3 bases from V and 8 bases from J, with 10 bases in between. This CDR3 has 12 residues. Germline CDR1 is SNHLY and CDR2 is FYNNEI. The CDR3 loop reads CASSDREGGYTF. In DNA, the CDR3 is TGTGCCAGCAGTGACAGGGAGGGCGGCTACACCTTC.

The chain is built from TRBV28 and TRBJ1-3; maybe TRBD1 (6 bases). Germline CDR1 is MDHEN and CDR2 is SYDVKM. V lost 8 bases and J 6 bases, leaving 17 bases between the germline ends. This CDR3 has 14 amino acids. This CDR3 reads CASCSDSPVNTIYF. The CDR3 DNA sequence: TGTGCCAGCTGTTCGGACAGCCCAGTAAACACCATATATTTT.

The rearrangement uses TRBV6-2 or TRBV6-3 and TRBJ2-5; 14 nucleotides line up with TRBD2. Germline CDR1 reads MNHEY; CDR2 reads SVGEGT. The CDR3 contains 19 residues. V dropped 1 base and J dropped 5; count of bases not matched to a gene: 12. CDR3 in amino acids: CASSYLTSGGVAFRETQYF. Here the CDR3 DNA reads TGTGCCAGCAGTTACTTGACTAGCGGGGGGGTTGCCTTTCGTGAGACCCAGTACTTC.

The rearrangement joins TRBV7-6 to TRBJ2-2, with D unclear. The V gene's germline CDR1 is SGHVS and CDR2 FNYEAQ. Trimming removed 5 bases at V and 5 bases at J, with 15 bases between. The CDR3 loop spans 15 amino acids. The CDR3, as DNA: TGTGCCAGCAGCCCTCTGTACGAGAAAACCGGGGAGCTGTTTTTT. This gives the protein CASSPLYEKTGELFF.